This T cell receptor (beta chain) was recovered during a study of cytomegalovirus exposure and HLA in healthy donors. Study context: A data release that came early held roughly 90 million unique TCRs from HLA-typed donors.

The study ran its PCR with 60 Vbeta and 13 Jbeta primers. TCRdb's table, derived via immunoSEQ multiplex PCR, lists solely in-frame clones and lacks some. The sample shows about 160,000 clones, almost 80% of them seen only once. This clone has just a few counts. The antigen is not known. The CDR3 covers 16 residues. V lost 0 bases to trimming and J lost 4 bases, with 15 bases between them. In germline, CDR1 is MNHEY, CDR2 SVGAGI. Broader study findings: Altogether, some 170 TCR beta chains were recorded as cytomegalovirus-associated.

The TCR comes from a woman aged 50 to 60 in good health and CMV-seronegative. Input material: PBMCs. This rearrangement joins TRBV6-5 to TRBJ1-1; D is unresolved. The CDR3 is CASSYSSWRKGTEAFF. The DNA of the CDR3 is TGTGCCAGCAGTTACTCGAGCTGGAGGAAGGGCACTGAAGCTTTCTTT.